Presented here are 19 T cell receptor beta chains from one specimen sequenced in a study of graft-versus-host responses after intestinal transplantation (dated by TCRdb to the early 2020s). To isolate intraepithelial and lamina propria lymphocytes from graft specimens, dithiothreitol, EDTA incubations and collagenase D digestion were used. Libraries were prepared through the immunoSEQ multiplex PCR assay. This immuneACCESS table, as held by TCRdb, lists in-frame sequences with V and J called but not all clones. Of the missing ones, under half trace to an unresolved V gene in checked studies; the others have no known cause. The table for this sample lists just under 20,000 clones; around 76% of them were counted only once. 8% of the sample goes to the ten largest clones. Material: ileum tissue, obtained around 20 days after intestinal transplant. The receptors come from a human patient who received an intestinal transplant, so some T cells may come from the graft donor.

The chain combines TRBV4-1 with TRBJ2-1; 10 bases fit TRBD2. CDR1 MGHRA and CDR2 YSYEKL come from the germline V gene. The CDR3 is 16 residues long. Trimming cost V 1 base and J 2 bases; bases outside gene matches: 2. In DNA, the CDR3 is TGCGCCAGCAGCCAAGCCCTAGCGGGAGCCTACAATGAGCAGTTCTTC. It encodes CASSQALAGAYNEQFF.

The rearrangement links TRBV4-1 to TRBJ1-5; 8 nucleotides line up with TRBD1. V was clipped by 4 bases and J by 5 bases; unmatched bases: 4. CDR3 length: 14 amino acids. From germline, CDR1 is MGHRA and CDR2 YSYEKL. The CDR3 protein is CASSLDRDDQPQHF. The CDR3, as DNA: TGCGCCAGCAGCCTGGACAGGGATGATCAGCCCCAGCATTTT.

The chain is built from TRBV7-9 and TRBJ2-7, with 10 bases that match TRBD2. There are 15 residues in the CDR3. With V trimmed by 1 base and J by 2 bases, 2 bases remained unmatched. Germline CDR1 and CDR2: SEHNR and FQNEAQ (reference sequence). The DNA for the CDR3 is TGTGCCAGCAGCTTAGTCCTAGCGGGGGCCTACGAGCAGTACTTC. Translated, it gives CASSLVLAGAYEQYF.

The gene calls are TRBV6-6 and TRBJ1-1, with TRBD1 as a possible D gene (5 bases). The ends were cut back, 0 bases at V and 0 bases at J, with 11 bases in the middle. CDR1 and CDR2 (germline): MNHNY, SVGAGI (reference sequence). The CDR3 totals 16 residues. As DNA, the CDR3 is TGTGCCAGCAGTTACTCGGGGCAGGCCATGAACACTGAAGCTTTCTTT. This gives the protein CASSYSGQAMNTEAFF.

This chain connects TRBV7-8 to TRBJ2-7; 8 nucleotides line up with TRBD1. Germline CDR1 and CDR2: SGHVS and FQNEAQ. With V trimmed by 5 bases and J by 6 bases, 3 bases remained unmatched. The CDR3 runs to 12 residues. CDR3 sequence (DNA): TGTGCCAGCAGCCCAGGGGGCGCCGAGCAGTACTTC. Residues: CASSPGGAEQYF.

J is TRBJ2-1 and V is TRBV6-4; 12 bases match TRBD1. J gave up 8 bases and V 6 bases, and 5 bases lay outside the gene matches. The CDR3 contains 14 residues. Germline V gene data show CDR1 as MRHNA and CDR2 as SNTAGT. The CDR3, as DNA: TGTGCCAGCAGCCCCGGGACAGGGGGCGATGAGCAGTTCTTC. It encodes CASSPGTGGDEQFF.

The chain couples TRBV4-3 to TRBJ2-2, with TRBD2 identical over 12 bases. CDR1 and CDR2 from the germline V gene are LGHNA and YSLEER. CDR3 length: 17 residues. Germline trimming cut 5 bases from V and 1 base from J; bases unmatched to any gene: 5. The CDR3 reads CASSFPSGGGNTGELFF. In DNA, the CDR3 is TGCGCCAGCAGCTTTCCTAGCGGGGGGGGGAACACCGGGGAGCTGTTTTTT.

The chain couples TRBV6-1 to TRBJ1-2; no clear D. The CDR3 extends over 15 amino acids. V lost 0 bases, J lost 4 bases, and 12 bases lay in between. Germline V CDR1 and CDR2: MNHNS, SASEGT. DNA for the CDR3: TGTGCCAGCAGTGAAGCGGAGGGCAGCTCCTATGGCTACACCTTC. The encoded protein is CASSEAEGSSYGYTF.

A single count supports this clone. CDR3 in amino acids: CASSLTGKILNTEAFF. The CDR3 DNA reads as TGTGCCAGCAGCTTAACAGGGAAGATTTTGAACACTGAAGCTTTCTTT. The rearrangement links TRBV7-8 to TRBJ1-1, with D perhaps matching TRBD1 (6 bases). The V and J ends lost 2 bases and 0 bases respectively, with 13 bases between them. This CDR3 contains 16 residues. Per germline, CDR1 SGHVS and CDR2 FQNEAQ. The full variable domain, completed using reference TRBV7-8 and TRBJ1-1, is GAGVSQSPRYKVAKRGQDVALRCDPISGHVSLFWYQQALGQGPEFLTYFQNEAQLDKSGLPSDRFFAERPEGSVSTLKIQRTQQEDSAVYLCASSLTGKILNTEAFFGQGTRLTVV.

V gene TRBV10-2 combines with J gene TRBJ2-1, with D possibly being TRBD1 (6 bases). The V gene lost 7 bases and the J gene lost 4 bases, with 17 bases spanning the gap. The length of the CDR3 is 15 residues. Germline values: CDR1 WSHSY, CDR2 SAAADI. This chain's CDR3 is CASNRQVWPYNEQFF. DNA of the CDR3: TGCGCCAGCAATAGACAGGTTTGGCCTTACAATGAGCAGTTCTTC.

As DNA, the CDR3 is TGTGCCAGCAGACAGGGTTTTGGCACAGATACGCAGTATTTT. Translating gives CASRQGFGTDTQYF. J is TRBJ2-3 and V is TRBV6-5; D possibly corresponds to TRBD1 (6 bases). Germline CDR1 reads MNHEY; CDR2 reads SVGAGI. This CDR3 region has 14 residues. V gave up 6 bases and J gave up 1 base, with 11 bases separating them.

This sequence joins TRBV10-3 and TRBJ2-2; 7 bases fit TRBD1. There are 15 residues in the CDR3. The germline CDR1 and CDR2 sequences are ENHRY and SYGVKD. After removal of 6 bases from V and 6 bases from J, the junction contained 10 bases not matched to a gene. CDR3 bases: TGTGCCATCAGCATTACCGGGACAGCTCCCGGGGAGCTGTTTTTT. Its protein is CAISITGTAPGELFF.

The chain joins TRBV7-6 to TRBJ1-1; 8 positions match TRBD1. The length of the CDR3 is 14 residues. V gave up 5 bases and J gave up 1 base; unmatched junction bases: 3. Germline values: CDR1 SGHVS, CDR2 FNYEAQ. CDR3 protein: CASSVGQGNTEAFF. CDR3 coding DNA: TGTGCCAGCAGCGTCGGACAGGGGAACACTGAAGCTTTCTTT.

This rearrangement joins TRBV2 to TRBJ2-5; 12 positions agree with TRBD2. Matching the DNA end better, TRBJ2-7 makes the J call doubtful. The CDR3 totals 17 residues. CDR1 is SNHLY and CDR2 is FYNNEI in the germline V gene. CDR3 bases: TGTGCCAGCAGTGGCGAACTAGCGGGGGGTTCATACTACGAGCAGTACTTC. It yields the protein CASSGELAGGSYYEQYF.

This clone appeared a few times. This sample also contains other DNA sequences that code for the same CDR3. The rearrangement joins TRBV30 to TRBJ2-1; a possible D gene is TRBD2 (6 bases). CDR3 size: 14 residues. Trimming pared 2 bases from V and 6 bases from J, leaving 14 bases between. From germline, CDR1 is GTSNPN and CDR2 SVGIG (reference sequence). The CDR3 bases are TGTGCCTGGAGTCGCGGGACTGGGGGCAATGAGCAGTTCTTC. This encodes CAWSRGTGGNEQFF. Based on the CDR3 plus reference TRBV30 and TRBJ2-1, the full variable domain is SQTIHQWPATLVQPVGSPLSLECTVEGTSNPNLYWYRQAAGRGLQLLFYSVGIGQISSEVPQNLSASRPQDRQFILSSKKLLLSDSGFYLCAWSRGTGGNEQFFGPGTRLTVL.

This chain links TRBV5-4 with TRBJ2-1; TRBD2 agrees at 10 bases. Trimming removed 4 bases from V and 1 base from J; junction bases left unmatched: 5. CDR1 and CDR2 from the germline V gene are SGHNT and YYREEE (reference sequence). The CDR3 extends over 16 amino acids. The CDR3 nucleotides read TGTGCCAGCAGCCAAAGCGGGAGGGCATCCTACAATGAGCAGTTCTTC. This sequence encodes CASSQSGRASYNEQFF.

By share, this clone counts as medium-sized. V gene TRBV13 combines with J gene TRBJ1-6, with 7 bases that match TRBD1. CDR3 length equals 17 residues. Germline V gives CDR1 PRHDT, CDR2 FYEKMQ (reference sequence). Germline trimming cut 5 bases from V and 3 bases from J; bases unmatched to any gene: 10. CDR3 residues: CASSGTGTDLYNSPLHF. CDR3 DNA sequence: TGTGCCAGCAGCGGGACCGGGACAGACCTCTATAATTCACCCCTCCACTTT.

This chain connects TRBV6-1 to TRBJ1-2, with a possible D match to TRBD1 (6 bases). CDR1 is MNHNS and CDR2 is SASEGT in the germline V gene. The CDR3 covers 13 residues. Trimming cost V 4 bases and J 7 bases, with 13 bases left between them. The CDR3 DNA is TGTGCCAGCAGTGGACAGGAGACCTCTGGCTACACCTTC. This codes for CASSGQETSGYTF.

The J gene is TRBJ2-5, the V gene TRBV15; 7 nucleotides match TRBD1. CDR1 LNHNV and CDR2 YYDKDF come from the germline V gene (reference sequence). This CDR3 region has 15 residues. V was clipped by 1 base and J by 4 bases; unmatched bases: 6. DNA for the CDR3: TGTGCCACCAGCAGAGTTGAAGGGGGCGCAGAGACCCAGTACTTC. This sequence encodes CATSRVEGGAETQYF.